This paragraph covers one T cell receptor beta chain sequence. This sample is part of a study of blood T cell repertoires in COVID-19. Overall study context: Whether acute or convalescent, the COVID-19 samples came from the United States, Italy and Spain. The analysed material was cDNA or gDNA that came from T cells, B-cell-depleted T cells, or PBMCs.

Source study methods: Counts of nucleated cells, estimated from reference gene primer amplification, were obtained. Assay used: immunoSEQ multiplex PCR; TCRdb lists only in-frame clones, some missing. That table is the source of V, J and clone size, and D and trimming were worked out from the DNA. The table lists some 170,000 clones, 81% of them singletons. The length of the CDR3 is 12 residues. Losses at the gene ends were 4 bases for V and 5 bases for J; bases not matched to a gene: 5. Per the germline V gene, CDR1 is SQVTM and CDR2 is ANQGSEA. The genes are TRBV29-1 and TRBJ2-7; 7 bases line up with TRBD2. The source of this sequence is a human donor in a cohort sampled during active COVID-19. The sequenced sample consisted of peripheral blood. CDR3 DNA sequence: TGCAGCGTTGTGGCAGGGAGGGACGAGCAGTACTTC. Amino acids: CSVVAGRDEQYF.